These T cell receptor beta chains were read from a single sample in a study of patients and donors after allogeneic stem cell transplantation. Each CDR3 protein is one row after TCRdb ran MiXCR on the RT-PCR reads. The profile shows 920,000 or so distinct CDR3 sequences, more than 15% of them singletons. The sequenced sample was blood, either unsorted or a sorted T cell fraction (not recorded which). The receptors were gathered from a human donor who was either an allogeneic HSCT recipient or a stem cell or donor lymphocyte infusion donor (not recorded which). It is not recorded whose cells these are; they may come from a transplant donor. Each CDR3 is given with its conserved first and last residue. Each record gives: D gene, V gene, clone size, J gene, CDR3 DNA, CDR3 protein. The D gene is left open where the match is weak. The size entry is marked missing in some rows and otherwise reads once, few, many or a size class.

D gene: TRBD1
V gene: TRBV20-1
clone size: NA
J gene: TRBJ2-5
CDR3 DNA: TGCAGTGCTCGTCCCGGGACAGGAATCGAGACCCAGTACTTC
CDR3 protein: CSARPGTGIETQYF

D gene: NA
V gene: TRBV5-1
clone size: many
J gene: TRBJ1-1
CDR3 DNA: TGCGCCAGCAGCTGGACGAGGCGAGGGACTGAAGCTTTCTTT
CDR3 protein: CASSWTRRGTEAFF

D gene: TRBD1
V gene: TRBV12-3/TRBV12-4
clone size: NA
J gene: TRBJ2-3
CDR3 DNA: TGTGCCAGCAGTTTAGAGTGGGGGACAGGGTACACAGATACGCAGTATTTT
CDR3 protein: CASSLEWGTGYTDTQYF

D gene: NA
V gene: TRBV5-1
clone size: NA
J gene: TRBJ2-1
CDR3 DNA: TGCGCCAGCAGCTCCCCCGGCAGGGGGGACAATGAGCAGTTCTTC
CDR3 protein: CASSSPGRGDNEQFF

D gene: NA
V gene: TRBV20-1
clone size: many
J gene: TRBJ2-1
CDR3 DNA: TGCAGTGCTACCCCGCGCGTGAACAATGAGCAGTTCTTC
CDR3 protein: CSATPRVNNEQFF

D gene: NA
V gene: TRBV7-9
clone size: NA
J gene: TRBJ2-1
CDR3 DNA: TGTGCCAGCAGCTTAGAGCCCGAGCAGTTCTTC
CDR3 protein: CASSLEPEQFF

D gene: NA
V gene: TRBV5-5
clone size: NA
J gene: TRBJ2-1
CDR3 DNA: TGTGCCAGCAGCCCCCTCTCCGCAGGGCCCAATGAGCAGTTCTTC
CDR3 protein: CASSPLSAGPNEQFF

D gene: NA
V gene: TRBV2
clone size: NA
J gene: TRBJ2-7
CDR3 DNA: TGTGCCAGCAGTGAAGGATCGGACGAGCAGTACTTC
CDR3 protein: CASSEGSDEQYF

D gene: NA
V gene: TRBV4-3
clone size: few
J gene: TRBJ1-1
CDR3 DNA: TGCGCCAGCAGCCAAGATCTCGTACGCCTCACTGAAGCTTTCTTT
CDR3 protein: CASSQDLVRLTEAFF

D gene: NA
V gene: TRBV6-5
clone size: NA
J gene: TRBJ1-1
CDR3 DNA: TGTGCCAGCAGTTACTCTTTGGGGGGGCGGGCTGAAGCTTTCTTT
CDR3 protein: CASSYSLGGRAEAFF

D gene: TRBD2
V gene: TRBV7-9
clone size: few
J gene: TRBJ2-1
CDR3 DNA: TGTGCCAGCAGCCATCTAGCGGGAGGTGAGCAGTTCTTC
CDR3 protein: CASSHLAGGEQFF

D gene: NA
V gene: TRBV24-1
clone size: NA
J gene: TRBJ1-1
CDR3 DNA: TGTGCCACCATGTCGGGCAAAAACACTGAAGCTTTCTTT
CDR3 protein: CATMSGKNTEAFF

D gene: NA
V gene: TRBV4-3
clone size: NA
J gene: TRBJ1-2
CDR3 DNA: TGCGCCAGCAGCCAAGCCCTAACAGGGAACTATGGCTACACCTTC
CDR3 protein: CASSQALTGNYGYTF

D gene: TRBD1
V gene: TRBV4-1
clone size: few
J gene: TRBJ2-7
CDR3 DNA: TGCGCCAGCAGCCCCCAATTAAGTCCCGGGACAGGGACCTACGAGCAGTACTTC
CDR3 protein: CASSPQLSPGTGTYEQYF

D gene: NA
V gene: TRBV3-1
clone size: NA
J gene: TRBJ2-1
CDR3 DNA: TGTGCCAGCAGCCAAGAATTAGGCCAGGGGACCTACAATGGGCAGTTCTTC
CDR3 protein: CASSQELGQGTYNGQFF

D gene: NA
V gene: TRBV20-1
clone size: many
J gene: TRBJ1-1
CDR3 DNA: TGCAGTGCTAGATTGCAGGAAGCTTTCTTT
CDR3 protein: CSARLQEAFF

D gene: TRBD1
V gene: TRBV12-3/TRBV12-4
clone size: many
J gene: TRBJ1-3
CDR3 DNA: TGTGCCAGCAGTTTTGGCAGGGGGCTTGGAAACACCATATATTTT
CDR3 protein: CASSFGRGLGNTIYF

D gene: NA
V gene: TRBV2
clone size: few
J gene: TRBJ1-5
CDR3 DNA: TGTGCCAGCAGGGACAGTGTGAATCAGCCCCAGCATTTT
CDR3 protein: CASRDSVNQPQHF

D gene: TRBD1
V gene: TRBV7-9
clone size: NA
J gene: TRBJ1-1
CDR3 DNA: TGTGCCAGCAGCTTCAATTACAGGGGGCGCCCTGAAGCTTTCTTT
CDR3 protein: CASSFNYRGRPEAFF

D gene: TRBD2
V gene: TRBV6-1
clone size: NA
J gene: TRBJ2-3
CDR3 DNA: TGTGCCAGCCGGACACTTAGCGGGGGCCTCACAGATACGCAGTATTTT
CDR3 protein: CASRTLSGGLTDTQYF

D gene: TRBD2
V gene: TRBV20-1
clone size: once
J gene: TRBJ2-5
CDR3 DNA: TGCAGTGCCCCCGCCCCGGGACTAGGCGAGACCCAGTACTTC
CDR3 protein: CSAPAPGLGETQYF

D gene: NA
V gene: TRBV13
clone size: few
J gene: TRBJ1-3
CDR3 DNA: TGTGCCAGCAGCTTACGAGGGCGCCTAGGTGGAAACACCATATATTTT
CDR3 protein: CASSLRGRLGGNTIYF

D gene: TRBD1
V gene: TRBV5-1
clone size: many
J gene: TRBJ1-4
CDR3 DNA: TGCGCCAGCAGCCCCGGGACAGCCTTTGAAAAACTGTTTTTT
CDR3 protein: CASSPGTAFEKLFF

D gene: NA
V gene: TRBV27
clone size: few
J gene: TRBJ2-1
CDR3 DNA: TGTGCCAGCAGTCTCACGGTAGGGGAGTTAGGGATCAATGAGCAGTTCTTC
CDR3 protein: CASSLTVGELGINEQFF

D gene: NA
V gene: TRBV6-2/TRBV6-3
clone size: NA
J gene: TRBJ2-5
CDR3 DNA: TGTGCCAGCACCAAACTCAGGGTAGGGGAGACCCAGTACTTC
CDR3 protein: CASTKLRVGETQYF

D gene: TRBD1
V gene: TRBV3-1
clone size: NA
J gene: TRBJ1-6
CDR3 DNA: TGTGCCAGCAGCCAAAGACCGGGACAGGGCAATTCACCCCTCCACTTT
CDR3 protein: CASSQRPGQGNSPLHF

D gene: NA
V gene: TRBV11-2
clone size: many
J gene: TRBJ2-1
CDR3 DNA: TGTGCCAGCAGCGGATCAACAGGGAGTTACTACAATGAGCAGTTCTTC
CDR3 protein: CASSGSTGSYYNEQFF

D gene: TRBD2
V gene: TRBV6-1
clone size: few
J gene: TRBJ2-7
CDR3 DNA: TGTGCCAGCATTCAGCGGGAGCCGATCTACGAGCAGTACTTC
CDR3 protein: CASIQREPIYEQYF

D gene: NA
V gene: TRBV7-9
clone size: NA
J gene: TRBJ2-5
CDR3 DNA: TGTGCCAGCAGCTTAGCGCCCGGAGCCGGGACCCAGTACTTC
CDR3 protein: CASSLAPGAGTQYF

D gene: TRBD2
V gene: TRBV20-1
clone size: NA
J gene: TRBJ2-3
CDR3 DNA: TGCAGTGCTGAAACTAGCGGCAAGGCGGCAGATACGCAGTATTTT
CDR3 protein: CSAETSGKAADTQYF

D gene: TRBD1
V gene: TRBV5-1
clone size: NA
J gene: TRBJ2-6
CDR3 DNA: TGCGCCAGCAGCTTGGATCGGCCAGGGGGTAGGTCTGGGGCCAACGTCCTGACTTTC
CDR3 protein: CASSLDRPGGRSGANVLTF

D gene: NA
V gene: TRBV29-1
clone size: few
J gene: TRBJ2-4
CDR3 DNA: TGCAGCGTTGAACCTACCAAAAACATTCAGTACTTC
CDR3 protein: CSVEPTKNIQYF

D gene: NA
V gene: TRBV20-1
clone size: few
J gene: TRBJ2-7
CDR3 DNA: TGCAGTGCTAGAGTCGGCAGGAAATACGACGAGCAGTACTTC
CDR3 protein: CSARVGRKYDEQYF

D gene: TRBD1
V gene: TRBV6-5
clone size: NA
J gene: TRBJ2-6
CDR3 DNA: TGTGCCAGCAGTTCAGGGGGCGCTGGGGCCAACGTCCTGACTTTC
CDR3 protein: CASSSGGAGANVLTF

D gene: NA
V gene: TRBV5-1
clone size: NA
J gene: TRBJ2-7
CDR3 DNA: TGCGCCAGCAGCTTGGCGGGTAGCAACGAGCAGTACTTC
CDR3 protein: CASSLAGSNEQYF

D gene: NA
V gene: TRBV15
clone size: NA
J gene: TRBJ2-1
CDR3 DNA: TGTGCCACCAGCAGAGATGGGAGGAGCTCCTACAATGAGCAGTTCTTC
CDR3 protein: CATSRDGRSSYNEQFF

D gene: NA
V gene: TRBV9
clone size: NA
J gene: TRBJ2-3
CDR3 DNA: TGTGCCAGCAGCGTCTACAGGGCTAGCACAGATACGCAGTATTTT
CDR3 protein: CASSVYRASTDTQYF

D gene: NA
V gene: TRBV5-1
clone size: once
J gene: TRBJ2-3
CDR3 DNA: TGCGCCAGCAGCTTGGGCACTAGAGAACTTGATACGCAGTATTTT
CDR3 protein: CASSLGTRELDTQYF

D gene: NA
V gene: TRBV30
clone size: NA
J gene: TRBJ2-5
CDR3 DNA: TGTGCCTGGAGTCCGGGAAAAGAGACCCAGTACTTC
CDR3 protein: CAWSPGKETQYF

D gene: TRBD2
V gene: TRBV28
clone size: few
J gene: TRBJ2-6
CDR3 DNA: TGTGCCAGCAGGCGGGGGGGCTCAATCAGCTCTGGGGCCAACGTCCTGACTTTC
CDR3 protein: CASRRGGSISSGANVLTF